The 7 T cell receptor beta chains given below trace back to one sample, sequenced in a study of response to subunit inactivated influenza vaccine. Each CDR3 protein gets one entry after TCRdb re-called the RT-PCR reads with MiXCR. The sample holds 200,000 to 300,000 distinct CDR3 sequences, 9.5% to 15% seen once. The sequenced sample was non-naive T cells sorted from PBMCs, obtained 14 days before vaccination. Every receptor here comes from a man between 50 and 59 years old who received an inactivated influenza vaccine.

The CDR3 protein is CASRKGLENTEAFF. In DNA form, the CDR3 reads TGTGCCAGCAGGAAGGGACTCGAGAACACTGAAGCTTTCTTT. The chain has TRBV6-1 and TRBJ1-1; D perhaps matches TRBD1 (5 bases). The germline V gene has CDR1 MNHNS and CDR2 SASEGT. With 6 bases removed from V and 1 base from J, the gap between germline ends came to 12 bases. The CDR3 covers 14 residues.

CDR3 loop: CSANRGPGGYTF. As DNA, the CDR3 is TGCAGTGCTAACAGGGGGCCTGGCGGCTACACCTTC. The chain employs TRBV20-1 and TRBJ1-2; 9 bases align to TRBD1. Trimming cost V 4 bases and J 8 bases; bases outside gene matches: 5. This CDR3 is built from 12 residues. Germline V gene data show CDR1 as DFQATT and CDR2 as SNEGSKA (reference sequence).

This clonotype came up many times. The genes are TRBV5-6 and TRBJ2-5, with D possibly being TRBD1 (6 bases). V was pared by 4 bases and J by 3 bases, with 13 bases between. Germline V gene lookup returns CDR1 SGHDT and CDR2 YYEEEE. This CDR3 is 14 amino acids long. The CDR3 reads CASSVDRFEETQYF. CDR3 DNA: TGTGCCAGCAGCGTCGACAGGTTCGAAGAGACCCAGTACTTC.

The chain joins TRBV5-5 to TRBJ1-4; perhaps TRBD1 as D (5 bases). Trimming took off 3 bases at V and 5 bases at J, with 11 bases between the two ends. The CDR3 is made up of 14 amino acids. The V gene's germline CDR1 is SGHKS and CDR2 YYEKEE (reference sequence). Here the CDR3 reads CASSSRQRNEKLFF. DNA of the CDR3: TGTGCCAGCAGCTCGCGACAGAGGAATGAAAAACTGTTTTTT.

This clonotype was recorded a few times. V usage is TRBV6-2 or TRBV6-3 and J usage is TRBJ2-7; 9 nucleotides align to TRBD2. The J segment lost 2 bases and the V segment lost 8 bases, leaving 4 bases of the junction unmatched. The germline V gene has CDR1 MNHEY and CDR2 SVGEGT. This CDR3 has 13 residues. For the CDR3, the DNA is TGTGCCAGCGGTAGGACTAGCGCCTACGAGCAGTACTTC. This codes for CASGRTSAYEQYF.

Ten or more counts support this clonotype. The DNA for the CDR3 is TGTGCCAGCAGTTTAAGTCGCGGGGCGAACACCGGGGAGCTGTTTTTT. Protein: CASSLSRGANTGELFF. The rearrangement links TRBV27 to TRBJ2-2; tentative D call: TRBD2 (6 bases). This CDR3 contains 16 residues. Germline V lookup: CDR1 MNHEY, CDR2 SMNVEV (reference sequence). V gave up 2 bases and J gave up 0 bases, with 10 bases separating them.

The chain has TRBV10-3 and TRBJ2-1, with 7 bases aligning to TRBD2. The CDR3 totals 12 residues. From germline, CDR1 is ENHRY and CDR2 SYGVKD. V lost 2 bases, J lost 9 bases, and 1 base stayed unmatched. In nucleotides, the CDR3 is TGTGCCATCAGTGAGCCGGGGGGTGAGCAGTTCTTC. Its translation is CAISEPGGEQFF.